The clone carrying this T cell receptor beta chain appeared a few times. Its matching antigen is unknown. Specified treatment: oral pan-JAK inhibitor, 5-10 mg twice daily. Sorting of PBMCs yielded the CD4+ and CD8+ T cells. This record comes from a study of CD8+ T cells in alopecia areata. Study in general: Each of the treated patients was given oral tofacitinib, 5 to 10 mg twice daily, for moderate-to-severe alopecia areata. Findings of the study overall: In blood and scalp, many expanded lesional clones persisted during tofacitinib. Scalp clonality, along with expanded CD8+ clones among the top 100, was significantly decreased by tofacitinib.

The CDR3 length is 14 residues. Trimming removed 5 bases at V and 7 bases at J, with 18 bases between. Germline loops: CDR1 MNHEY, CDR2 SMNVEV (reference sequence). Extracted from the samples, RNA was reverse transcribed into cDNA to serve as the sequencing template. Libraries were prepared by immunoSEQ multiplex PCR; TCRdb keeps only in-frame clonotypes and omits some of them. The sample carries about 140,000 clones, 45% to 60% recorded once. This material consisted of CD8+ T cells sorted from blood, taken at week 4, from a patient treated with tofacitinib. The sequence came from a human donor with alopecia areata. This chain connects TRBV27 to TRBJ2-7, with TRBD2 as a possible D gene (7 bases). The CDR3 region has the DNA TGTGCCAGCAGTCCCAGGGGAGGGGTGGAGGAGCAGTACTTC. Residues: CASSPRGGVEEQYF.